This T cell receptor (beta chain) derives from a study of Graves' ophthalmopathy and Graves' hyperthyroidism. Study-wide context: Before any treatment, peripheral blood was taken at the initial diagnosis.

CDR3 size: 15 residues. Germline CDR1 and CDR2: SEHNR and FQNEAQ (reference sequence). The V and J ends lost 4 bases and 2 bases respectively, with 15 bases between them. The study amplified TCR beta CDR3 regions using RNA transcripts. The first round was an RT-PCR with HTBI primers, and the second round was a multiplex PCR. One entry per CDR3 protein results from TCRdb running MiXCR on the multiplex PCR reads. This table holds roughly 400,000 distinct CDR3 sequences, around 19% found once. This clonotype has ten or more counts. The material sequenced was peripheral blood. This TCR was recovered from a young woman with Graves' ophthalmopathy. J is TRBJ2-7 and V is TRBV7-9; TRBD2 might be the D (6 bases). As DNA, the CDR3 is TGTGCCAGCAGCTCAGAACTAGCCGGGGCCTACGAGCAGTACTTC. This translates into CASSSELAGAYEQYF.